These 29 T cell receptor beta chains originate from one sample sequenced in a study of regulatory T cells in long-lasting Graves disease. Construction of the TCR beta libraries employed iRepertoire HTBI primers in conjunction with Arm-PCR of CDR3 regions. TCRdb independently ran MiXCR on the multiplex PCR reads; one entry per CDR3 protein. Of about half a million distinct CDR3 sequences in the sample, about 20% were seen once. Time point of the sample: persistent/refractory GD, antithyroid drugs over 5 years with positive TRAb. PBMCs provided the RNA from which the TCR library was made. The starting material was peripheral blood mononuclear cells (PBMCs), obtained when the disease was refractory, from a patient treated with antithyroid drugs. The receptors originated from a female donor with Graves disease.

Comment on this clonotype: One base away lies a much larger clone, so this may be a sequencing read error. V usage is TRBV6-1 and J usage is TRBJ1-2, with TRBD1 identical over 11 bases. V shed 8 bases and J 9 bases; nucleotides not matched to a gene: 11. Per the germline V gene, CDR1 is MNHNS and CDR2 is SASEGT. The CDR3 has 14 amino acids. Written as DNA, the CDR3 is TGTGCCAGCGGCAGGGACAGGGGGAGACATAGCTACACCTTC. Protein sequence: CASGRDRGRHSYTF.

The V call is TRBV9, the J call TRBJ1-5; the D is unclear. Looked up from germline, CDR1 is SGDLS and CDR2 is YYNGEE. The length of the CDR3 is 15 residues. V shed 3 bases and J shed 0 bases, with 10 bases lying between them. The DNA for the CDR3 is TGTGCCAGCAGCGCCCTACTTAGTAGCAATCAGCCCCAGCATTTT. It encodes CASSALLSSNQPQHF.

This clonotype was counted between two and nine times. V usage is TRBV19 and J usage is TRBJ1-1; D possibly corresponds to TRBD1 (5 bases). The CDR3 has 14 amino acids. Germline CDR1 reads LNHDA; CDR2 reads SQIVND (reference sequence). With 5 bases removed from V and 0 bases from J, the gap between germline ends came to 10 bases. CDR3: CASSATVLNTEAFF. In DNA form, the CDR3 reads TGTGCCAGTAGTGCGACAGTCTTGAACACTGAAGCTTTCTTT.

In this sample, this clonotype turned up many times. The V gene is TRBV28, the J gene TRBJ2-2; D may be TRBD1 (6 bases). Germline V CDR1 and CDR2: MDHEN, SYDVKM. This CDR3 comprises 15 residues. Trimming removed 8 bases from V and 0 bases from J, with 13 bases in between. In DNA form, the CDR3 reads TGTGCCAGCGATGCGCGGACAGCGAACACCGGGGAGCTGTTTTTT. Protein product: CASDARTANTGELFF.

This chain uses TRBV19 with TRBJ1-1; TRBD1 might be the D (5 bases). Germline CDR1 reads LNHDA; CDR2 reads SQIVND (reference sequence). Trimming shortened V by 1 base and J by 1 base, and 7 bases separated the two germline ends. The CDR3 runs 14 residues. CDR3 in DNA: TGTGCCAGTAGTATAGCAGGGCCGAACACTGAAGCTTTCTTT. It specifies CASSIAGPNTEAFF.

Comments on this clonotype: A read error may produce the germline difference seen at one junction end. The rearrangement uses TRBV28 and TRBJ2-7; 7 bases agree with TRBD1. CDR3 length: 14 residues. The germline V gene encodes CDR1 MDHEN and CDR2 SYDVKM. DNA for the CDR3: TGCGCCAGCAGCCAAGGACTGACAGGGCACGAGCAGTACTTC. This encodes CASSQGLTGHEQYF.

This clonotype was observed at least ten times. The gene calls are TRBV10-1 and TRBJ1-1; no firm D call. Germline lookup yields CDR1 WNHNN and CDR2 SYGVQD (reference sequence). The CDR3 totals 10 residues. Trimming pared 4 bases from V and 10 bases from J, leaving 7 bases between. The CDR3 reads CASSGAGAFF. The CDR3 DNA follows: TGCGCCAGCAGTGGGGCGGGAGCTTTCTTT.

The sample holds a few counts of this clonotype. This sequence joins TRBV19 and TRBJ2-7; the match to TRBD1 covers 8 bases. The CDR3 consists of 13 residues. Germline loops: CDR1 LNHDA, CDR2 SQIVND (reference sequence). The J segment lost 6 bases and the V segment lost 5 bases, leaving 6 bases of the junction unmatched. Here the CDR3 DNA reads TGTGCCAGTAGTTCGCGACAGGGGCGCGAGCAGTACTTC. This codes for CASSSRQGREQYF.

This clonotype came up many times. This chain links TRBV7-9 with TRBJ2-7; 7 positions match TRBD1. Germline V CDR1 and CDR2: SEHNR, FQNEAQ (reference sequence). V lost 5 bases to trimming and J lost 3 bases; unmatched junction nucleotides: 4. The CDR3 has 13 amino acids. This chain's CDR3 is CASSVQGSYEQYF. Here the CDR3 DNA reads TGTGCCAGCAGCGTACAGGGGAGCTACGAGCAGTACTTC. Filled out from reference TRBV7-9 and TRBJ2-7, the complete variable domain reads DTGVSQNPRHKITKRGQNVTFRCDPISEHNRLYWYRQTLGQGPEFLTYFQNEAQLEKSRLLSDRFSAERPKGSFSTLEIQRTEQGDSAMYLCASSVQGSYEQYFGPGTRLTVT.

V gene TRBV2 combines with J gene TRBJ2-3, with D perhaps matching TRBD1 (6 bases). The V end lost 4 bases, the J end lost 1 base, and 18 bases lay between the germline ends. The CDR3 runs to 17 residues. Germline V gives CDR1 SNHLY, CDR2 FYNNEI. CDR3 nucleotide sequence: TGTGCCAGCAGTGTATGGGATCGGGCAGGGGGCACAGATACGCAGTATTTT. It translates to CASSVWDRAGGTDTQYF.

CDR3 sequence: CATSRALSNQPQHF. In nucleotides, the CDR3 is TGTGCCACCAGCAGGGCTCTAAGCAATCAGCCCCAGCATTTT. The chain carries TRBV15 and TRBJ1-5; D is unresolved. Germline CDR1 LNHNV, CDR2 YYDKDF (reference sequence). This CDR3 has 14 amino acids. Trimming cost V 3 bases and J 1 base, with 7 bases left between them.

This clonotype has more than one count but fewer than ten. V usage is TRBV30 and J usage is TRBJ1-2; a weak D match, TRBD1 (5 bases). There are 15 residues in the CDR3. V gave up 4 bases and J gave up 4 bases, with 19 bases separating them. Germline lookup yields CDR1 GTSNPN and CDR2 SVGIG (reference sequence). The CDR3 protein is CAWIMTATRGYGYTF. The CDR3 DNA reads TGTGCCTGGATTATGACAGCCACGCGTGGCTATGGCTACACCTTC.

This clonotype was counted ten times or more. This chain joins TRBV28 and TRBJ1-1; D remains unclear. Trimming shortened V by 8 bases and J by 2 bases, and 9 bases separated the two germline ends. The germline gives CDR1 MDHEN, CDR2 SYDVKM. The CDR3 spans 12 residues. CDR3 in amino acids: CASAVLNTEAFF. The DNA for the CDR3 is TGTGCCAGCGCCGTTTTAAACACTGAAGCTTTCTTT.

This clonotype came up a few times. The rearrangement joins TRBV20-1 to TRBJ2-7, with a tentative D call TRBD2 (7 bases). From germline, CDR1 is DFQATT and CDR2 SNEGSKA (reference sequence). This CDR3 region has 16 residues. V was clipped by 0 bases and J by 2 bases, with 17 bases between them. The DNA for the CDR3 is TGCAGTGCTAGAGATCGGGGCGGGGGCATAACCTACGAGCAGTACTTC. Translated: CSARDRGGGITYEQYF.

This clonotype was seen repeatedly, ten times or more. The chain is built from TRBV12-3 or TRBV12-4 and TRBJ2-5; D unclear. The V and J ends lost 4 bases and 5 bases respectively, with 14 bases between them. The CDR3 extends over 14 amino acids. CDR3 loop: CASSSNPSEETQYF. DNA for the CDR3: TGTGCCAGCAGTTCTAACCCATCCGAGGAGACCCAGTACTTC.

CDR3 in amino acids: CASSQYPSFRETQYF. The CDR3 DNA follows: TGCGCCAGCAGCCAGTACCCTAGCTTTCGGGAGACCCAGTACTTC. This rearrangement joins TRBV4-1 to TRBJ2-5; D might be TRBD2 (5 bases). V gave up 3 bases and J gave up 5 bases, with 16 bases separating them. Germline V CDR1 and CDR2: MGHRA, YSYEKL. CDR3 length: 15 amino acids.

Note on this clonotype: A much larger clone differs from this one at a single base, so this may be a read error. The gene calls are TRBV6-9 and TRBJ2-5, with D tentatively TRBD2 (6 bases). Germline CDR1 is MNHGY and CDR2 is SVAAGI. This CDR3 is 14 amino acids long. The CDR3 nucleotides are TGTGCCAGCAGTTACGGCGGGGCCGGGGAGACCCAGCACTTC. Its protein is CASSYGGAGETQHF.

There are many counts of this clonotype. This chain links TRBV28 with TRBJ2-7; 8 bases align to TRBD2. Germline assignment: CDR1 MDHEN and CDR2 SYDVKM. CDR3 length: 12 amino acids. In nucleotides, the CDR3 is TGTGCAACCCATAGCGGGACTTACGAGCAGTACTTC. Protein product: CATHSGTYEQYF.

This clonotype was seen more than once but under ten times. CDR3 region: CSAREGLAGGPKKTQYF. CDR3 DNA: TGCAGTGCTAGAGAGGGACTAGCGGGGGGGCCGAAGAAGACCCAGTACTTC. This chain joins TRBV20-1 and TRBJ2-5, with 16 bases matching TRBD2. CDR1 and CDR2 (germline): DFQATT, SNEGSKA (reference sequence). V lost 0 bases, J lost 6 bases, and 7 bases stayed unmatched. CDR3 length: 17 residues.

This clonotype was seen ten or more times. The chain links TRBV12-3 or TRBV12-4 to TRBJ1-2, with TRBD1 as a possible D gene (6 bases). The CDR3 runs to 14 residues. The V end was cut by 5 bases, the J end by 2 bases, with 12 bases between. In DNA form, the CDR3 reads TGTGCCAGCAGTATTGGACAGCCGAACTATGGCTACACCTTC. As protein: CASSIGQPNYGYTF.

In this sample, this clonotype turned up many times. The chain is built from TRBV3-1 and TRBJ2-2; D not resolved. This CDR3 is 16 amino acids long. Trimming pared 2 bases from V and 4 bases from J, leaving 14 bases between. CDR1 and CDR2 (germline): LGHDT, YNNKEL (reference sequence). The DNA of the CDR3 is TGTGCCAGCAGCCAACCCTATACCAAACGCACCGGGGAGCTGTTTTTT. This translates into CASSQPYTKRTGELFF.

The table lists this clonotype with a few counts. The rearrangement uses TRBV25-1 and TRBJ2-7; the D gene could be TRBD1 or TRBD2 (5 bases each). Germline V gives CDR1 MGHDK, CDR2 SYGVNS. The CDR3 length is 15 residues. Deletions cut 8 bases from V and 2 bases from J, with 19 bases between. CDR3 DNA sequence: TGTGCCAGCGCTTCCCTCCGGGGCCGTGCCTACGAGCAGTACTTC. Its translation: CASASLRGRAYEQYF.

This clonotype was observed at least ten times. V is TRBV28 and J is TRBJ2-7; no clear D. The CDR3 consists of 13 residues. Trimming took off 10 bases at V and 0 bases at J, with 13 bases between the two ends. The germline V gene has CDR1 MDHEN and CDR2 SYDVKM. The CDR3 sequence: CATWDVSSYEQYF. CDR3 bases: TGTGCCACGTGGGATGTCAGCTCCTACGAGCAGTACTTC.

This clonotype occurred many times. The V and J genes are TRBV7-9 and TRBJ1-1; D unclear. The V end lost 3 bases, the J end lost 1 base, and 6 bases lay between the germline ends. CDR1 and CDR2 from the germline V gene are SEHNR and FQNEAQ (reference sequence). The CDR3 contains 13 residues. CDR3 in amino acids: CASSFAENTEAFF. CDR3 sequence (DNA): TGTGCCAGCAGCTTCGCAGAGAACACTGAAGCTTTCTTT.

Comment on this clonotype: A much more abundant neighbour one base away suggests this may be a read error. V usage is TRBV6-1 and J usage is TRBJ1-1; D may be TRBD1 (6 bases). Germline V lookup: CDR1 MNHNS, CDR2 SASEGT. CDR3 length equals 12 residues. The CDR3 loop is CASSTGMTEASF. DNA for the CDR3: TGTGCCAGCAGTACAGGGATGACTGAAGCTTCCTTT.

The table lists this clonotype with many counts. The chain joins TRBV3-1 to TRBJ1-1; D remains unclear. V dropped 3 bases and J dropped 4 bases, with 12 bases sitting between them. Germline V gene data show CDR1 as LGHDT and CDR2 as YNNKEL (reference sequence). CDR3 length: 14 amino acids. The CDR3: CASSHDGEGTEAFF. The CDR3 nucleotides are TGTGCCAGCAGCCACGATGGGGAAGGCACTGAAGCTTTCTTT.

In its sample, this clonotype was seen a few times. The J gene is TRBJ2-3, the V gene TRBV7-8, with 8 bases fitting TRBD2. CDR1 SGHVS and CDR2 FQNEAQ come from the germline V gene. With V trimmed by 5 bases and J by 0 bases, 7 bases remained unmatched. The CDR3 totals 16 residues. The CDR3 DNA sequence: TGTGCCAGCAGCCCGCGGGAGGCCGCGAGCACAGATACGCAGTATTTT. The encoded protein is CASSPREAASTDTQYF.

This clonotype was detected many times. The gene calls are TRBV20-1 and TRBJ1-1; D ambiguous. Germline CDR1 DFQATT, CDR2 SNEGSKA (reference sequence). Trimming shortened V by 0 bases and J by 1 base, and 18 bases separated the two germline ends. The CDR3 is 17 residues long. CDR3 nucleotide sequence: TGCAGTGCTAGAGATTGGCAGAAAGGTTTGCCGAACACTGAAGCTTTCTTT. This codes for CSARDWQKGLPNTEAFF.

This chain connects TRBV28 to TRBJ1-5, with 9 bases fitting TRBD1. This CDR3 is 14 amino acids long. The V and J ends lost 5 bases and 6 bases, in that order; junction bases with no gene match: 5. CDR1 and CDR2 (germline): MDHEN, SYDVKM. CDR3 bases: TGTGCCAGCAGTCAGGGGACAGGGACTCAGCCCCAGCATTTT. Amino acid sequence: CASSQGTGTQPQHF.